Listed here are 15 T cell receptor beta chains from one sample, sequenced in a study of siplizumab effects on memory and regulatory T cells. Produced via immunoSEQ multiplex PCR; TCRdb's table is partial and in-frame only. The profile shows over 85,000 clones, roughly 94% of them singletons. Sequencing was performed on non-Treg CD4+ T cells sorted from blood. The receptors originated from a human donor in good health.

The chain carries TRBV6-1 and TRBJ1-1, with D perhaps matching TRBD1 (6 bases). From germline, CDR1 is MNHNS and CDR2 SASEGT. There are 13 residues in the CDR3. V dropped 8 bases and J dropped 3 bases, with 13 bases sitting between them. The chain's CDR3 is CASGLYRDTEAFF. DNA for the CDR3: TGTGCCAGCGGCCTATACAGGGACACTGAAGCTTTCTTT.

This clone was recorded once. J is TRBJ2-1 and V is TRBV2; D is ambiguous. Germline V CDR1 and CDR2: SNHLY, FYNNEI. The CDR3 totals 10 residues. The V and J ends lost 6 bases and 9 bases respectively, with 6 bases between them. CDR3 bases: TGTGCCAGCAGAAGCAGTGAGCAGTTCTTC. Translation gives CASRSSEQFF.

The chain combines TRBV4-1 with TRBJ1-5; D gene uncertain. With 4 bases removed from V and 7 bases from J, the gap between germline ends came to 23 bases. The CDR3 runs to 17 residues. The germline gives CDR1 MGHRA, CDR2 YSYEKL. The CDR3 loop is CASSPQGILLGDQPQHF. In DNA form, the CDR3 reads TGCGCCAGCAGCCCCCAAGGGATTTTGTTAGGCGACCAGCCCCAGCATTTT.

The chain joins TRBV27 to TRBJ1-4, with 8 nucleotides matching TRBD1. V lost 6 bases, J lost 4 bases, and 4 bases stayed unmatched. The V gene's germline CDR1 is MNHEY and CDR2 SMNVEV (reference sequence). The CDR3 length is 14 residues. CDR3 nucleotide sequence: TGTGCCAGCAGGGGACAGGCGATTAATGAAAAACTGTTTTTT. It translates to CASRGQAINEKLFF.

The chain employs TRBV18 and TRBJ2-1, with a tentative D call TRBD2 (5 bases). This CDR3 spans 16 amino acids. V was clipped by 3 bases and J by 0 bases, with 12 bases between them. CDR1 and CDR2 from the germline V gene are KGHSH and LQKENI. For the CDR3, the DNA is TGTGCCAGCTCACCGTTCGAGGGTAGCTCCTACAATGAGCAGTTCTTC. It yields the protein CASSPFEGSSYNEQFF.

The rearrangement joins TRBV4-3 to TRBJ2-1, with TRBD1 identical over 10 bases. V dropped 3 bases and J dropped 7; count of bases not matched to a gene: 9. The CDR3 has 16 residues. Per the germline V gene, CDR1 is LGHNA and CDR2 is YSLEER. DNA for the CDR3: TGCGCCAGCAGCCACGCCGGGACAGGGGCGGGGAATGAGCAGTTCTTC. This encodes CASSHAGTGAGNEQFF.

The chain recombines TRBV4-2 with TRBJ2-6, with D hard to call. The CDR3 contains 16 residues. V dropped 0 bases and J dropped 0 bases, with 6 bases sitting between them. Looked up from germline, CDR1 is LGHNA and CDR2 is YNFKEQ. CDR3 in DNA: TGTGCCAGCAGCCAAGATGCGGCCTCTGGGGCCAACGTCCTGACTTTC. Protein product: CASSQDAASGANVLTF.

The chain uses TRBV2 and TRBJ1-5; D is possibly TRBD1 (5 bases). The CDR3 covers 14 residues. Trimming stripped 8 bases from V and 2 bases from J, with 13 bases between. CDR1 is SNHLY and CDR2 is FYNNEI in the germline V gene. The CDR3 sequence: CASGGVGGNQPQHF. CDR3 in DNA: TGTGCCAGCGGGGGGGTAGGCGGCAATCAGCCCCAGCATTTT.

V and J are TRBV14 and TRBJ1-5; the D is unclear. CDR3 length equals 13 residues. Germline V gives CDR1 SGHDN, CDR2 FVKESK. V lost 4 bases and J lost 6, with 10 bases in between. CDR3 nucleotides: TGTGCCAGCAGCCGCTCCCGGAGTCAGCCCCAGCATTTT. Protein product: CASSRSRSQPQHF.

CDR3 DNA sequence: TGTGCCAGTATGGAGAGGCCTAGCACAGATACGCAGTATTTT. This sequence encodes CASMERPSTDTQYF. The V gene is TRBV19, the J gene TRBJ2-3; D uncertain. The V end was cut by 7 bases, the J end by 0 bases, with 11 bases between. The CDR3 runs to 14 residues. In germline, CDR1 is LNHDA, CDR2 SQIVND (reference sequence).

V gene TRBV16 combines with J gene TRBJ1-5, with D possibly matching TRBD1 (6 bases). Per germline, CDR1 KGHSY and CDR2 FQNENV. This CDR3 has 14 residues. V lost 0 bases, J lost 4 bases, and 7 bases lay in between. In DNA form, the CDR3 reads TGTGCCAGCAGCCAATCGGACAGTAATCAGCCCCAGCATTTT. It yields the protein CASSQSDSNQPQHF.

The rearrangement uses TRBV6-5 and TRBJ2-5; the D gene is possibly TRBD2 (5 bases). The ends were cut back, 0 bases at V and 5 bases at J, with 10 bases in the middle. This CDR3 has 14 amino acids. Germline values: CDR1 MNHEY, CDR2 SVGAGI. The CDR3 bases are TGTGCCAGCAGTTACTCGAGGGTCGGGGAGACCCAGTACTTC. It is translated as CASSYSRVGETQYF.

The V gene is TRBV6-1, the J gene TRBJ2-1; 8 bases match TRBD2. The CDR3 has 16 amino acids. The trim removed 2 bases at V and 9 bases at J, leaving 12 bases unmatched. The germline V gene encodes CDR1 MNHNS and CDR2 SASEGT. CDR3 DNA sequence: TGTGCCAGCAGTGAAATCATGGGACTAGGGGCGCCTGAGCAGTTCTTC. As protein: CASSEIMGLGAPEQFF.

This clone has just a few counts. The chain carries TRBV6-5 and TRBJ1-5; D gene ambiguous. In germline, CDR1 is MNHEY, CDR2 SVGAGI. The germline V and J ends were trimmed by 0 bases and 3 bases, with 6 bases remaining between them. The CDR3 covers 14 residues. CDR3 loop: CASSYSQYNQPQHF. The CDR3 DNA sequence: TGTGCCAGCAGTTACTCTCAGTACAATCAGCCCCAGCATTTT.

This sequence joins TRBV11-1 and TRBJ2-1; no reliable D call. CDR1 and CDR2 (germline): SGHAT, FQDESV (reference sequence). This CDR3 is built from 14 residues. Trimming removed 2 bases at V and 0 bases at J, with 5 bases between. DNA of the CDR3: TGTGCCAGCAGCTTATTTAGCTCCTACAATGAGCAGTTCTTC. The encoded protein is CASSLFSSYNEQFF.